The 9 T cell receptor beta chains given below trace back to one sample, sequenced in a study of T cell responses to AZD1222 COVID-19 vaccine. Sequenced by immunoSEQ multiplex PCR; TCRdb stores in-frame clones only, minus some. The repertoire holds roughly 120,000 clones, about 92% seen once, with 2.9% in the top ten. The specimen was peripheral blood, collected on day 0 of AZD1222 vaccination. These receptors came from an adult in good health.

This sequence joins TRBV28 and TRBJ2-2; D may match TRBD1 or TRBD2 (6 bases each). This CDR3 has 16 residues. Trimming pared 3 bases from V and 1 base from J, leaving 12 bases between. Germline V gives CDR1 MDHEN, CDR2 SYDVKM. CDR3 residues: CASSFLGGQNTGELFF. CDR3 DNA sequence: TGTGCCAGCAGTTTCCTTGGGGGGCAGAACACCGGGGAGCTGTTTTTT. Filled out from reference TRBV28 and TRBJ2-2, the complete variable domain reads DVKVTQSSRYLVKRTGEKVFLECVQDMDHENMFWYRQDPGLGLRLIYFSYDVKMKEKGDIPEGYSVSREKKERFSLILESASTNQTSMYLCASSFLGGQNTGELFFGEGSRLTVL.

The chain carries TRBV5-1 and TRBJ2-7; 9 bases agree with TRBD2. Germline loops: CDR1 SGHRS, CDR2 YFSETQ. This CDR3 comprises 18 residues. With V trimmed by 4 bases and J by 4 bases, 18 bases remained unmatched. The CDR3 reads CASSGEAGGPIFGYEQYF. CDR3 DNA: TGCGCCAGCAGCGGGGAGGCGGGAGGGCCTATTTTCGGTTACGAGCAGTACTTC.

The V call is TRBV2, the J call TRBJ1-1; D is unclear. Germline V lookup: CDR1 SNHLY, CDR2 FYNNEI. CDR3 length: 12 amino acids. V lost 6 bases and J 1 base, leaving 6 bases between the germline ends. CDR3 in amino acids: CASSRRNTEAFF. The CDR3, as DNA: TGTGCCAGCAGCAGGAGGAACACTGAAGCTTTCTTT.

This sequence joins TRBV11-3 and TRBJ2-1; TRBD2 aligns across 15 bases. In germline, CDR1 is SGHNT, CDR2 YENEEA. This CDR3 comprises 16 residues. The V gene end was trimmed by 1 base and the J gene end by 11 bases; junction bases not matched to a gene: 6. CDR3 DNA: TGTGCCAGCAGCTTAGGCACCGGGACTAGCGGGAGGAAGCAGTTCTTC. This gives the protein CASSLGTGTSGRKQFF.

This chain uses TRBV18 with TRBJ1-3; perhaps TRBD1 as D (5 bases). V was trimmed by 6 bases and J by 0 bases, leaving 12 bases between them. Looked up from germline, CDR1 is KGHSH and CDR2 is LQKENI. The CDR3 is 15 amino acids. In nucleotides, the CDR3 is TGTGCCAGCTCGCCAGACAGCCTCTCTGGAAACACCATATATTTT. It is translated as CASSPDSLSGNTIYF.

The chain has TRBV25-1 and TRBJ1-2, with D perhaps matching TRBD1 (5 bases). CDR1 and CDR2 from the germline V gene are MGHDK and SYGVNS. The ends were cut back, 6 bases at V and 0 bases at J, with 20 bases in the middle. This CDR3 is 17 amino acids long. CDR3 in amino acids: CASRGGGQRYANYGYTF. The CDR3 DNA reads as TGTGCCAGCAGGGGGGGTGGGCAGCGATATGCTAACTATGGCTACACCTTC.

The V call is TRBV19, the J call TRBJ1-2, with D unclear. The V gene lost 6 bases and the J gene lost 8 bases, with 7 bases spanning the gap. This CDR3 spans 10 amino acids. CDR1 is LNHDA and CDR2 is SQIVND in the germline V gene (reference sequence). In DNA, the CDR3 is TGTGCCAGTAGGGAAGGAGGCTACACCTTC. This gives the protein CASREGGYTF.

The CDR3 sequence is CASSHRDRGSGELFF. Here the CDR3 DNA reads TGCGCCAGCAGCCACCGGGACAGGGGGTCCGGGGAGCTGTTTTTT. This sequence joins TRBV4-1 and TRBJ2-2; 11 nucleotides line up with TRBD1. Germline V gene data show CDR1 as MGHRA and CDR2 as YSYEKL. With V trimmed by 3 bases and J by 6 bases, 3 bases remained unmatched. The CDR3 has 15 residues.

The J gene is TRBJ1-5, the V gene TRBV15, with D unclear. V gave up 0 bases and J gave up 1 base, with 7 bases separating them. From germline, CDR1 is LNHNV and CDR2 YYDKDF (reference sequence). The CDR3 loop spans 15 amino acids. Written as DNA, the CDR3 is TGTGCCACCAGCAGAGATCGGGCGAGCAATCAGCCCCAGCATTTT. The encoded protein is CATSRDRASNQPQHF.